These 27 T cell receptor beta chains share one sample of origin, sequenced in a study of low-dose radiotherapy and immunotherapy resistance in tumors (dated by TCRdb to the early 2020s). First-strand cDNA was synthesized with Superscript III and a set of TRAV- and TRBV-specific primers, covering both TCRalpha and TCRbeta chains. An approximately 20-cycle PCR with Phusion amplified the TCRs, pairing a constant-region primer with the adapter that was attached to the V primers. TCRdb reprocessed the public reads (quality trimming at Q25 with fastp, clone calling with MiXCR) and kept in-frame beta chains. CDR3 protein sequences are deduplicated, and each keeps its most common genes and DNA. In all, the sample holds around 10,000 distinct CDR3 sequences, and about 51% of those were seen once. More than 8% of the sample comes from the top ten. These TCRs come from a human donor with advanced metastatic prostate, ovarian, gallbladder or colorectal cancer (not recorded which). This table probably holds off-target reads from a library built for another chain.

The chain combines TRBV2 with TRBJ2-5; 8 bases align to TRBD2. CDR3 length: 15 amino acids. Germline lookup yields CDR1 SNHLY and CDR2 FYNNEI. The trim removed 1 base at V and 2 bases at J, leaving 3 bases unmatched. CDR3 in amino acids: CASSEGASGQETQYF. The CDR3 bases are TGTGCCAGCAGTGAAGGAGCTAGCGGGCAAGAGACCCAGTACTTC.

In its sample, this clonotype was seen a few times. At one boundary the junction diverges from the germline segment, which might be a read error. The chain recombines TRBV5-3 with TRBJ2-3; 8 bases align to TRBD1. TRBV5-3 is an ORF; its function is uncertain. The CDR3 is made up of 15 amino acids. The CDR3 coding sequence is TGTGCCAGCAGCTTCAGGGGGCCTCACACAGATACGCAGTATTTT. Protein: CASSFRGPHTDTQYF.

This clonotype was recorded only once. The V gene is TRBV4-1, the J gene TRBJ2-7, with 9 bases that match TRBD1. J gave up 5 bases and V 4 bases, and 9 bases lay outside the gene matches. The CDR3 extends over 15 amino acids. Germline CDR1 reads MGHRA; CDR2 reads YSYEKL. The CDR3 sequence: CASSRQDRGVHEQYF. Here the CDR3 DNA reads TGCGCCAGCAGCCGACAGGACAGGGGTGTCCACGAGCAGTACTTC.

Of note for this clonotype: Relative to the germline gene, one junction end is altered; a read error may explain this. The chain employs TRBV29-1 and TRBJ2-1; 9 positions agree with TRBD2. This CDR3 contains 19 residues. Germline V lookup: CDR1 SQVTM, CDR2 ANQGSEA. CDR3 coding DNA: TGCAGCGTTGAAGATCGTGGTAGCGGGGGCCTTGGCTCCTACAGTGAGCAGTTCTTC. It yields the protein CSVEDRGSGGLGSYSEQFF.

The J gene is TRBJ1-2, the V gene TRBV19, with a tentative D call TRBD1 (6 bases). V gave up 5 bases and J gave up 5 bases, with 12 bases separating them. CDR3 size: 13 residues. Germline CDR1 reads LNHDA; CDR2 reads SQIVND (reference sequence). The CDR3 DNA sequence: TGTGCCAGTAGTTGGGGACATCCTTATGGCTACACCTTC. This translates into CASSWGHPYGYTF.

This sequence joins TRBV2 and TRBJ2-1; D not resolved. Germline CDR1 is SNHLY and CDR2 is FYNNEI. This CDR3 is 12 amino acids long. The V end was cut by 5 bases, the J end by 5 bases, with 7 bases between. The CDR3 loop is CASSYTDNEQFF. CDR3 coding DNA: TGTGCCAGCAGTTACACAGACAATGAGCAGTTCTTC.

This clonotype was counted between two and nine times. CDR3 sequence: CAISRDPPNEQFF. Written as DNA, the CDR3 is TGTGCCATCAGCCGGGACCCTCCCAATGAGCAGTTCTTC. This chain uses TRBV10-3 with TRBJ2-1; D may correspond to TRBD1 or TRBD2 (5 bases each). The CDR3 is 13 residues long. V was cut by 6 bases and J by 6 bases, with 12 bases left in between. The germline gives CDR1 ENHRY, CDR2 SYGVKD.

The gene calls are TRBV30 and TRBJ2-7; D not resolved. CDR1 is GTSNPN and CDR2 is SVGIG in the germline V gene (reference sequence). The ends were cut back, 3 bases at V and 7 bases at J, with 13 bases in the middle. The CDR3 is made up of 12 amino acids. The CDR3 reads CAWSAALGEQYF. As DNA, the CDR3 is TGTGCCTGGAGCGCGGCCTTAGGGGAGCAGTACTTC. Supplemented by reference TRBV30 and TRBJ2-7, the full variable domain reads SQTIHQWPATLVQPVGSPLSLECTVEGTSNPNLYWYRQAAGRGLQLLFYSVGIGQISSEVPQNLSASRPQDRQFILSSKKLLLSDSGFYLCAWSAALGEQYFGPGTRLTVT.

V is TRBV5-1 and J is TRBJ1-6, with 8 positions matching TRBD1. The trim removed 2 bases at V and 10 bases at J, leaving 8 bases unmatched. Germline V gives CDR1 SGHRS, CDR2 YFSETQ. This CDR3 comprises 15 residues. The chain's CDR3 is CASSFTGTGSSPLHF. The DNA for the CDR3 is TGCGCCAGCAGCTTTACCGGGACAGGCAGCTCACCCCTCCACTTT.

The table lists this clonotype with a few counts. The V gene is TRBV5-1, the J gene TRBJ2-1, with 11 bases aligning to TRBD2. V shed 0 bases, J shed 9 bases, and the junction held 2 bases outside the gene matches. Germline CDR1 is SGHRS and CDR2 is YFSETQ. This CDR3 is 14 amino acids long. CDR3 DNA: TGCGCCAGCAGCTTGGGGCTAGCGGGAGGTGAGCAGTTCTTC. Translating gives CASSLGLAGGEQFF. The full variable domain, with the rest looked up from reference TRBV5-1 and TRBJ2-1, is KAGVTQTPRYLIKTRGQQVTLSCSPISGHRSVSWYQQTPGQGLQFLFEYFSETQRNKGNFPGRFSGRQFSNSRSEMNVSTLELGDSALYLCASSLGLAGGEQFFGPGTRLTVL.

CDR3 sequence: CASSVQGTSNTEAFF. CDR3 DNA: TGTGCCAGCAGTGTTCAGGGCACTTCGAACACTGAAGCTTTCTTT. The V call is TRBV2, the J call TRBJ1-1; D possibly corresponds to TRBD1 (5 bases). Deletions cut 4 bases from V and 1 base from J, with 13 bases between. The CDR3 is 15 residues long. CDR1 and CDR2 from the germline V gene are SNHLY and FYNNEI.

A few counts support this clonotype. This rearrangement joins TRBV28 to TRBJ1-5; 12 bases align to TRBD1. The CDR3 has 15 amino acids. V gave up 4 bases and J gave up 7 bases; unmatched junction bases: 5. Germline V gene lookup returns CDR1 MDHEN and CDR2 SYDVKM. The CDR3 sequence is CASSSGQGARQPQHF. In DNA, the CDR3 is TGTGCCAGCAGTTCGGGACAGGGGGCCAGGCAGCCCCAGCATTTT.

V is TRBV30 and J is TRBJ1-1, with a weak D call TRBD1 (6 bases). The germline CDR1 and CDR2 sequences are GTSNPN and SVGIG (reference sequence). CDR3 length equals 13 residues. V lost 3 bases, J lost 2 bases, and 10 bases lay in between. The CDR3 loop is CAWSGTLNTEAFF. DNA for the CDR3: TGTGCCTGGAGCGGGACACTCAACACTGAAGCTTTCTTT.

The chain recombines TRBV5-1 with TRBJ2-3; the D is unclear. The CDR3 has 14 residues. Germline V gene data show CDR1 as SGHRS and CDR2 as YFSETQ. V was clipped by 0 bases and J by 0 bases, with 5 bases between them. The CDR3 DNA sequence: TGCGCCAGCAGCTTGGGACCCAGCACAGATACGCAGTATTTT. This encodes CASSLGPSTDTQYF.

This clonotype has only a few counts. CDR3 loop: CASSQLADLSTDTQYF. In DNA, the CDR3 is TGCGCCAGCAGCCAGCTAGCGGACCTTAGCACAGATACGCAGTATTTT. The chain couples TRBV4-3 to TRBJ2-3, with 7 bases matching TRBD2. V was clipped by 3 bases and J by 0 bases; unmatched bases: 6. Germline loops: CDR1 LGHNA, CDR2 YSLEER. The CDR3 has 16 residues.

The rearrangement links TRBV2 to TRBJ2-7, with D maybe TRBD2 (6 bases). Per the germline V gene, CDR1 is SNHLY and CDR2 is FYNNEI. V dropped 7 bases and J dropped 0 bases, with 13 bases sitting between them. The CDR3 covers 14 residues. DNA for the CDR3: TGTGCCAGCAACGTGGGGAGGTTCTCCTACGAGCAGTACTTC. Translation gives CASNVGRFSYEQYF.

The chain employs TRBV28 and TRBJ2-3; 9 bases fit TRBD2. Looked up from germline, CDR1 is MDHEN and CDR2 is SYDVKM. Losses at the gene ends were 5 bases for V and 4 bases for J; bases not matched to a gene: 7. The CDR3 contains 15 residues. The CDR3 DNA is TGTGCCAGCAGTAGCGGGAGGCGGGTGGCAGATACGCAGTATTTT. This sequence encodes CASSSGRRVADTQYF.

This clonotype came up a few times. The J gene is TRBJ2-2, the V gene TRBV27, with a weak D call TRBD2 (6 bases). V lost 7 bases and J lost 8, with 23 bases in between. Germline lookup yields CDR1 MNHEY and CDR2 SMNVEV (reference sequence). The CDR3 runs to 16 residues. CDR3 DNA sequence: TGTGCCAGCACCAGTCGGGGGAGTTTAGGCATGGGGGAGCTGTTTTTT. Translated, it gives CASTSRGSLGMGELFF.

The J gene is TRBJ2-1, the V gene TRBV12-3 or TRBV12-4; D is unresolved. The CDR3 runs 12 residues. The V gene lost 8 bases and the J gene lost 4 bases, with 9 bases spanning the gap. The CDR3 here is CASEGLYNEQFF. CDR3 DNA sequence: TGTGCCAGCGAAGGCCTGTACAATGAGCAGTTCTTC.

The J gene is TRBJ2-7, the V gene TRBV5-6, with D possibly being TRBD1 (5 bases). Germline assignment: CDR1 SGHDT and CDR2 YYEEEE. CDR3 length equals 13 residues. V lost 2 bases and J 4 bases, leaving 10 bases between the germline ends. CDR3 protein: CASSFGQLYEQYF. The CDR3 DNA sequence: TGTGCCAGCAGCTTCGGACAATTATACGAGCAGTACTTC.

This clonotype was observed a few times. V gene TRBV4-2 combines with J gene TRBJ2-7; TRBD2 is a possible D gene (6 bases). The CDR3 runs to 15 residues. Germline CDR1 LGHNA, CDR2 YNFKEQ. Deletions cut 4 bases from V and 2 bases from J, with 15 bases between. The CDR3 sequence: CASSPLGGVTYEQYF. As DNA, the CDR3 is TGTGCCAGCAGCCCTCTGGGCGGGGTTACCTACGAGCAGTACTTC.

The chain uses TRBV2 and TRBJ1-5, with a possible D match to TRBD1 (6 bases). This CDR3 has 14 amino acids. CDR1 SNHLY and CDR2 FYNNEI come from the germline V gene. V was pared by 6 bases and J by 1 base, with 10 bases between. The DNA of the CDR3 is TGTGCCAGCAGAGGACAGACAAGCAATCAGCCCCAGCATTTT. It specifies CASRGQTSNQPQHF.

This clonotype showed up just once. The rearrangement uses TRBV19 and TRBJ2-7, with D possibly TRBD2 on 5 matching bases. CDR1 and CDR2 (germline): LNHDA, SQIVND (reference sequence). Trimming stripped 3 bases from V and 2 bases from J, with 8 bases between. The CDR3 is made up of 13 amino acids. The CDR3 protein is CASSMDGAYEQYF. The CDR3 DNA is TGTGCCAGTAGTATGGACGGGGCCTACGAGCAGTACTTC.

The chain couples TRBV7-3 to TRBJ2-3; 8 positions match TRBD2. V trimming: 1 base; J trimming: 6 bases; junction bases outside the gene matches: 12. Germline values: CDR1 SGHTA, CDR2 FQGTGA. This CDR3 contains 17 residues. The DNA for the CDR3 is TGTGCCAGCAGCTTAAGCCCGTTGCGGGGGGCACGTGATACGCAGTATTTT. It specifies CASSLSPLRGARDTQYF.

This sequence joins TRBV6-6 and TRBJ2-5, with TRBD1 matching over 8 bases. Per the germline V gene, CDR1 is MNHNY and CDR2 is SVGAGI (reference sequence). CDR3 size: 13 residues. V gave up 8 bases and J gave up 4 bases; unmatched junction bases: 6. CDR3 DNA sequence: TGTGCCAGCCGCAGACAGGGGTCAGAGACCCAGTACTTC. This sequence encodes CASRRQGSETQYF.

This clonotype occurred a few times. CDR3 protein: CASSRTGGGNQPQHF. In DNA, the CDR3 is TGCGCCAGCAGCCGAACCGGAGGAGGCAATCAGCCCCAGCATTTT. The chain couples TRBV4-3 to TRBJ1-5; no reliable D call. Germline CDR1 is LGHNA and CDR2 is YSLEER. The V gene lost 4 bases and the J gene lost 2 bases, with 12 bases spanning the gap. The CDR3 is made up of 15 amino acids.

This clonotype was counted a single time. The chain joins TRBV28 to TRBJ1-5; TRBD1 aligns across 7 bases. The V and J ends lost 5 bases and 3 bases, in that order; junction bases with no gene match: 4. From germline, CDR1 is MDHEN and CDR2 SYDVKM. The CDR3 is 14 residues long. DNA for the CDR3: TGTGCCAGCAGTCTGGGACAGTACAATCAGCCCCAGCATTTT. Protein: CASSLGQYNQPQHF.